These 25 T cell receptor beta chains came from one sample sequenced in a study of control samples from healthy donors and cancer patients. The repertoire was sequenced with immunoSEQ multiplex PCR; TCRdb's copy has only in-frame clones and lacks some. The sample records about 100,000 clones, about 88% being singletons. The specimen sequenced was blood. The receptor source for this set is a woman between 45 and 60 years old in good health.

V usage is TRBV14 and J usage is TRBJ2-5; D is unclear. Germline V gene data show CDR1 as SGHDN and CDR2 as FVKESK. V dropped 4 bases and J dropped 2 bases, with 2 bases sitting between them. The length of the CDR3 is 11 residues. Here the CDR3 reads CASSRQETQYF. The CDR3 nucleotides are TGTGCCAGCAGCCGACAAGAGACCCAGTACTTC.

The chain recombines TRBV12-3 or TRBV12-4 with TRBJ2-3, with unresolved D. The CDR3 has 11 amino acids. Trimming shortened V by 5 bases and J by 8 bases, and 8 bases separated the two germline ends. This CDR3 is CASSSTGTQYF. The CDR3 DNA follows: TGTGCCAGCAGTAGCACGGGTACGCAGTATTTT.

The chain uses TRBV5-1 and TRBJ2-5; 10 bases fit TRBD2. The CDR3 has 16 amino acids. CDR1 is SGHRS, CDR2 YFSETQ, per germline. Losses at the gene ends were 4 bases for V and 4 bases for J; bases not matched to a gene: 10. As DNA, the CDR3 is TGCGCCAGCAGCGCCACCGCTAGCGGGAGAGGAGAGACCCAGTACTTC. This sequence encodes CASSATASGRGETQYF. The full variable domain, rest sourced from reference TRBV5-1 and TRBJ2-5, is KAGVTQTPRYLIKTRGQQVTLSCSPISGHRSVSWYQQTPGQGLQFLFEYFSETQRNKGNFPGRFSGRQFSNSRSEMNVSTLELGDSALYLCASSATASGRGETQYFGPGTRLLVL.

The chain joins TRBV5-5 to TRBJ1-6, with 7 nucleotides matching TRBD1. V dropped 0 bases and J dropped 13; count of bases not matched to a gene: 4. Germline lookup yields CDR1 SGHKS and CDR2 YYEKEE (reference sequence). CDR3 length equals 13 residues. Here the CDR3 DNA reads TGTGCCAGCAGCTTGGTGGGACAGTCCCCCCTCCACTTT. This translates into CASSLVGQSPLHF.

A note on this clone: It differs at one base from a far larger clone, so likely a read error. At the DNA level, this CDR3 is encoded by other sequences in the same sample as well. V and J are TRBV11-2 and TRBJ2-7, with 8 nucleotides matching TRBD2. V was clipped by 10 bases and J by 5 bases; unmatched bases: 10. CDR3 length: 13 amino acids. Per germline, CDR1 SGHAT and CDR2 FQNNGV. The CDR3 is CATKPGGRDEQYF. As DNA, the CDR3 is TGTGCCACCAAACCGGGGGGGCGGGACGAGCAGTACTTC.

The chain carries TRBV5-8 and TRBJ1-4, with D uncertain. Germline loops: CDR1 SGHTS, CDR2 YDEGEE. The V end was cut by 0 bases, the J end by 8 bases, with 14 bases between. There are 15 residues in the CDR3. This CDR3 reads CASSLAFTAREKLFF. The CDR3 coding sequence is TGTGCCAGCAGCTTGGCCTTTACGGCAAGGGAAAAACTGTTTTTT.

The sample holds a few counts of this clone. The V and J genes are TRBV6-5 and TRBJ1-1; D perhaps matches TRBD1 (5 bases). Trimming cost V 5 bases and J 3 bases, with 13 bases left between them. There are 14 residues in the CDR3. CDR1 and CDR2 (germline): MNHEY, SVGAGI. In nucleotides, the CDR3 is TGTGCCAGCAGTCAGGGCTCGGGAGACACTGAAGCTTTCTTT. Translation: CASSQGSGDTEAFF.

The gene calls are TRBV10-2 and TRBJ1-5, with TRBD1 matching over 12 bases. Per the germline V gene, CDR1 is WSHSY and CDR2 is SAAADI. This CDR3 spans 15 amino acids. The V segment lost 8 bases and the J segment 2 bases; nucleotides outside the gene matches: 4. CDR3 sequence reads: CASGTGGLGNQPQHF. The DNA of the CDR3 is TGCGCCAGCGGGACAGGGGGCCTTGGCAATCAGCCCCAGCATTTT.

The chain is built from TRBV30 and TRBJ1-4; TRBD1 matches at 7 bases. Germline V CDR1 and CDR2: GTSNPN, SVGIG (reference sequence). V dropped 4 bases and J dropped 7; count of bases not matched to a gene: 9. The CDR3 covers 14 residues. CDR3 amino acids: CAWNGAGTAEKLFF. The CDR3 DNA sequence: TGTGCCTGGAACGGGGCTGGGACAGCTGAAAAACTGTTTTTT.

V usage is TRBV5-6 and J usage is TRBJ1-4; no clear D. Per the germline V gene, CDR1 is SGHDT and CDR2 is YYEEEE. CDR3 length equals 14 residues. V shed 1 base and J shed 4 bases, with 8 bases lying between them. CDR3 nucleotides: TGTGCCAGCAGCTTGTCAGGTAGTAATGAAAAACTGTTTTTT. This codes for CASSLSGSNEKLFF.

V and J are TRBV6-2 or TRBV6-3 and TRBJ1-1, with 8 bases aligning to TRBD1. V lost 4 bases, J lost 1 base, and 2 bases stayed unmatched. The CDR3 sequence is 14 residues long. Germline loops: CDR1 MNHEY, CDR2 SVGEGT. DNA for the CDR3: TGTGCCAGCAGTTTGCAGGGGGCGAACACTGAAGCTTTCTTT. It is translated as CASSLQGANTEAFF.

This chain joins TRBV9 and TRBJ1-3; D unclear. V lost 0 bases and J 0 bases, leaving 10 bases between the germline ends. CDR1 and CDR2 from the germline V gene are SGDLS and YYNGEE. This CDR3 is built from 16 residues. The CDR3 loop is CASSVEVAYSGNTIYF. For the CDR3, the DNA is TGTGCCAGCAGCGTAGAGGTCGCGTACTCTGGAAACACCATATATTTT.

CDR3 loop: CASTSGELWKGYTF. The CDR3, as DNA: TGTGCCAGTACCTCAGGGGAGCTGTGGAAGGGCTACACCTTC. V is TRBV19 and J is TRBJ1-2, with D perhaps TRBD1 (6 bases). Between the trimmed V and J ends, which lost 7 bases and 8 bases, there was a span of 20 bases. The CDR3 totals 14 residues. In germline, CDR1 is LNHDA, CDR2 SQIVND (reference sequence).

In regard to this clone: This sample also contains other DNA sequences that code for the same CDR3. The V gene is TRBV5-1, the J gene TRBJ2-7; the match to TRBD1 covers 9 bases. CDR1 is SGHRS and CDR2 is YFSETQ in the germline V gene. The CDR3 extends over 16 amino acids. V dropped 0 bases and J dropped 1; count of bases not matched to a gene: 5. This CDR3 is CASSLGQGGGSYEQYF. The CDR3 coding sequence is TGCGCCAGCAGCTTGGGACAGGGGGGTGGTTCCTACGAGCAGTACTTC.

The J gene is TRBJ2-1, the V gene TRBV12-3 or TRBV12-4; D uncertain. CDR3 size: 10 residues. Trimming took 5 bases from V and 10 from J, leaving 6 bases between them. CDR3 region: CASSQYEQFF. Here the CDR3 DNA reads TGTGCCAGCAGTCAATACGAGCAGTTCTTC.

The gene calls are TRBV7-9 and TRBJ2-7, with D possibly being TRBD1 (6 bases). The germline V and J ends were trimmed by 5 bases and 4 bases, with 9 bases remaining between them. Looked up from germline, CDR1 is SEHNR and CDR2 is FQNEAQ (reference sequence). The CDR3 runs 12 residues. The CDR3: CASSEGGYEQYF. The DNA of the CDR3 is TGTGCCAGCAGCGAAGGGGGATACGAGCAGTACTTC.

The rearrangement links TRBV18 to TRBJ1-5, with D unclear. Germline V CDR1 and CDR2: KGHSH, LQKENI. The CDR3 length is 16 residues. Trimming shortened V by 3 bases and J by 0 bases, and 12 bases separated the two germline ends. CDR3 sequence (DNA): TGTGCCAGCTCACCGTTCCAGATTGATAGCAATCAGCCCCAGCATTTT. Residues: CASSPFQIDSNQPQHF.

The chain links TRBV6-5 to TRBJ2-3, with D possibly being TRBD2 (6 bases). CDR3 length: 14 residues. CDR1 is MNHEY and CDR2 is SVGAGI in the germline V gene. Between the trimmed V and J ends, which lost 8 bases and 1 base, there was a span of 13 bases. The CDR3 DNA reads TGTGCCAGCGCCTCTACGGGGGGCACAGATACGCAGTATTTT. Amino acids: CASASTGGTDTQYF.

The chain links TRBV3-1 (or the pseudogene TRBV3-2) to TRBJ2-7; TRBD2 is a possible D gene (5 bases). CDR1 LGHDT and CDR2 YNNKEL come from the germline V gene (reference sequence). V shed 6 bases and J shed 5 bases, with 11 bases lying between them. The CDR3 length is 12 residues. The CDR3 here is CASRNRDDEQYF. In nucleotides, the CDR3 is TGTGCCAGCAGAAACCGGGATGACGAGCAGTACTTC.

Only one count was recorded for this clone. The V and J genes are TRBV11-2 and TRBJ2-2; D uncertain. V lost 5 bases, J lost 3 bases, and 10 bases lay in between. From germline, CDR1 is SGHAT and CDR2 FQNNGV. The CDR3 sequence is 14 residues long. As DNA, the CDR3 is TGTGCCAGCAGCCGAGCCCCCGACACCGGGGAGCTGTTTTTT. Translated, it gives CASSRAPDTGELFF.

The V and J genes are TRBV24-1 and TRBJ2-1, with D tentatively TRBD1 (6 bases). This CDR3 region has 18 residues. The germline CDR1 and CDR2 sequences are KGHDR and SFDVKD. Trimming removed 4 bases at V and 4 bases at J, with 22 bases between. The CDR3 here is CATSEATPRAQGYNEQFF. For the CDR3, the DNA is TGTGCCACCAGTGAGGCAACTCCGCGGGCCCAGGGGTACAATGAGCAGTTCTTC.

The CDR3 is CASMRTEVNEKLFF. The DNA of the CDR3 is TGTGCCAGCATGAGGACAGAAGTAAATGAAAAACTGTTTTTT. The rearrangement uses TRBV2 and TRBJ1-4; the D gene is possibly TRBD1 (6 bases). Germline-derived CDR1 and CDR2 are SNHLY and FYNNEI. The CDR3 runs to 14 residues. Trimming cost V 7 bases and J 5 bases, with 14 bases left between them.

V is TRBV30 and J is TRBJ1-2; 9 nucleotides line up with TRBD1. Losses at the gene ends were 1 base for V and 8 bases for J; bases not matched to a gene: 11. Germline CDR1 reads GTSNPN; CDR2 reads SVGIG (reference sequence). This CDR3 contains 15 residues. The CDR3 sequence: CAWSAFWTGAGGYTF. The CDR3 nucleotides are TGTGCCTGGAGTGCGTTTTGGACAGGGGCTGGGGGCTACACCTTC.

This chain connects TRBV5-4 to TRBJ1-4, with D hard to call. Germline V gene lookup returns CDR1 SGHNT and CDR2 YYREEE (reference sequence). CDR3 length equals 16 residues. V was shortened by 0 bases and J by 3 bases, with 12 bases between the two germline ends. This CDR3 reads CASSLESGVANEKLFF. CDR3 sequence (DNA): TGTGCCAGCAGCTTGGAGTCCGGGGTAGCTAATGAAAAACTGTTTTTT.

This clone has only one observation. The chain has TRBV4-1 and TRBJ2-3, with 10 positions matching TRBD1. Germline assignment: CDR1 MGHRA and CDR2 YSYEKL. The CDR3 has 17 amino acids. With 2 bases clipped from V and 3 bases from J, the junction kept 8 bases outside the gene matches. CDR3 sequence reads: CASSQTAGTGATDTQYF. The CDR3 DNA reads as TGCGCCAGCAGCCAAACGGCCGGGACAGGGGCGACAGATACGCAGTATTTT.